A single sample gave rise to the 14 T cell receptor beta chains below, sequenced in a study of blood T cell repertoires in COVID-19. Sequenced by immunoSEQ multiplex PCR; TCRdb stores in-frame clones only, minus some. The sample shows about 200,000 clones, approximately 86% of them seen only once. The sequenced sample consisted of peripheral blood. Receptors were obtained from a man aged 40-55 years with acute or convalescent COVID-19.

V is TRBV30 and J is TRBJ2-1; 7 bases are a match to TRBD2. The V and J ends lost 5 bases and 6 bases, in that order; junction bases with no gene match: 10. The CDR3 loop spans 14 amino acids. Per the germline V gene, CDR1 is GTSNPN and CDR2 is SVGIG (reference sequence). Here the CDR3 reads CAWRGLRSLNEQFF. As DNA, the CDR3 is TGTGCCTGGCGGGGACTACGGTCTCTCAATGAGCAGTTCTTC.

The V call is TRBV30, the J call TRBJ2-6, with 11 bases matching TRBD2. Germline V gene sequence: CDR1 GTSNPN, CDR2 SVGIG (reference sequence). The CDR3 totals 18 residues. The ends lost 7 bases at V and 1 base at J; junction bases unmatched: 12. The CDR3 region has the DNA TGTGCCTCCCCCGGGACTAGCGGCTTTGGATCTGGGGCCAACGTCCTGACTTTC. Its translation: CASPGTSGFGSGANVLTF. Full variable domain (rest looked up from reference TRBV30 and TRBJ2-6): SQTIHQWPATLVQPVGSPLSLECTVEGTSNPNLYWYRQAAGRGLQLLFYSVGIGQISSEVPQNLSASRPQDRQFILSSKKLLLSDSGFYLCASPGTSGFGSGANVLTFGAGSRLTVL.

V is TRBV12-3 or TRBV12-4 and J is TRBJ1-2; D is perhaps TRBD1 (5 bases). V lost 3 bases and J lost 6, with 11 bases in between. This CDR3 comprises 13 residues. CDR3 sequence: CASSFLRAHGYTF. The CDR3 nucleotides read TGTGCCAGCAGTTTTCTCAGGGCCCATGGCTACACCTTC.

CDR3 amino acids: CSVELEGTRAYEQYF. In DNA, the CDR3 is TGCAGCGTTGAATTGGAGGGGACGAGGGCCTACGAGCAGTACTTC. The gene calls are TRBV29-1 and TRBJ2-7; D may be TRBD2 (6 bases). Germline-derived CDR1 and CDR2 are SQVTM and ANQGSEA. Deletions cut 2 bases from V and 2 bases from J, with 16 bases between. The CDR3 length is 15 residues.

The J gene is TRBJ2-1, the V gene TRBV10-3; 7 bases line up with TRBD1. The CDR3 contains 14 residues. Losses at the gene ends were 6 bases for V and 1 base for J; bases not matched to a gene: 3. CDR1 and CDR2 (germline): ENHRY, SYGVKD. The CDR3 is CAIRTGSSYNEQFF. DNA of the CDR3: TGTGCCATCAGGACAGGGTCGTCCTACAATGAGCAGTTCTTC.

The rearrangement links TRBV3-1 (or the pseudogene TRBV3-2) to TRBJ2-2; unclear D gene. Looked up from germline, CDR1 is LGHDT and CDR2 is YNNKEL (reference sequence). V was clipped by 4 bases and J by 5 bases, with 8 bases between them. The CDR3 is 13 amino acids. CDR3: CASSPHYTGELFF. In DNA form, the CDR3 reads TGTGCCAGCAGCCCCCACTATACCGGGGAGCTGTTTTTT.

V is TRBV2 and J is TRBJ1-1; the D gene is possibly TRBD1 (6 bases). Germline-derived CDR1 and CDR2 are SNHLY and FYNNEI. CDR3 length equals 13 residues. V lost 1 base and J lost 10, with 13 bases in between. The CDR3 region is CASSEGTASGAFF. CDR3 coding DNA: TGTGCCAGCAGTGAAGGGACAGCTTCCGGAGCTTTCTTT.

The rearrangement uses TRBV20-1 and TRBJ2-7; tentative D call: TRBD2 (5 bases). CDR3 length: 11 amino acids. The V gene's germline CDR1 is DFQATT and CDR2 SNEGSKA (reference sequence). Trimming pared 5 bases from V and 9 bases from J, leaving 14 bases between. CDR3 in DNA: TGCAGTGCTTCGCGGGCCGCAGGGCAGTACTTC. Its protein product is CSASRAAGQYF.

The genes are TRBV28 and TRBJ2-5; a possible D gene is TRBD1 (6 bases). Germline V CDR1 and CDR2: MDHEN, SYDVKM. V was cut by 10 bases and J by 3 bases, with 12 bases left in between. The CDR3 has 12 residues. CDR3 amino acids: CAIRQGKETQYF. CDR3 DNA: TGTGCCATCCGTCAGGGGAAAGAGACCCAGTACTTC.

The genes are TRBV5-4 and TRBJ1-1; 7 bases line up with TRBD1. CDR3 size: 16 residues. CDR1 and CDR2 (germline): SGHNT, YYREEE (reference sequence). The V and J ends lost 6 bases and 11 bases, in that order; junction bases with no gene match: 22. CDR3 sequence: CASTPGGRGPERVAFF. For the CDR3, the DNA is TGTGCCAGCACCCCGGGGGGGAGGGGGCCGGAGAGGGTTGCTTTCTTT. Full variable domain (remainder filled in from reference TRBV5-4 and TRBJ1-1): ETGVTQSPTHLIKTRGQQVTLRCSSQSGHNTVSWYQQALGQGPQFIFQYYREEENGRGNFPPRFSGLQFPNYSSELNVNALELDDSALYLCASTPGGRGPERVAFFGQGTRLTVV.

J is TRBJ1-1 and V is TRBV2, with D unclear. The CDR3 length is 13 residues. Germline V lookup: CDR1 SNHLY, CDR2 FYNNEI. V was pared by 3 bases and J by 3 bases, with 8 bases between. CDR3 loop: CASSDPRDTEAFF. The CDR3 DNA is TGTGCCAGCAGTGATCCCCGGGACACTGAAGCTTTCTTT.

The chain uses TRBV27 and TRBJ2-2; D is possibly TRBD2 (5 bases). The germline gives CDR1 MNHEY, CDR2 SMNVEV (reference sequence). V lost 5 bases and J 7 bases, leaving 17 bases between the germline ends. The CDR3 totals 15 residues. CDR3 sequence: CASSPSGPWGGELFF. CDR3 coding DNA: TGTGCCAGCAGTCCCAGCGGCCCTTGGGGCGGGGAGCTGTTTTTT.

The chain recombines TRBV7-9 with TRBJ2-3, with 14 bases lining up with TRBD2. The CDR3 is 16 amino acids. With 4 bases clipped from V and 6 bases from J, the junction kept 6 bases outside the gene matches. Germline-derived CDR1 and CDR2 are SEHNR and FQNEAQ (reference sequence). CDR3 nucleotides: TGTGCCAGCAGCTCGCCCCGACTAGCGGGAGGGGATACGCAGTATTTT. Protein product: CASSSPRLAGGDTQYF.

The table lists this clone with a few counts. V gene TRBV28 combines with J gene TRBJ2-7; TRBD1 matches 9 bases. This CDR3 is built from 14 residues. Looked up from germline, CDR1 is MDHEN and CDR2 is SYDVKM. Losses at the gene ends were 7 bases for V and 5 bases for J; bases not matched to a gene: 9. Here the CDR3 reads CASTGTGKGNEQYF. DNA of the CDR3: TGTGCCAGCACCGGGACAGGGAAGGGCAACGAGCAGTACTTC.